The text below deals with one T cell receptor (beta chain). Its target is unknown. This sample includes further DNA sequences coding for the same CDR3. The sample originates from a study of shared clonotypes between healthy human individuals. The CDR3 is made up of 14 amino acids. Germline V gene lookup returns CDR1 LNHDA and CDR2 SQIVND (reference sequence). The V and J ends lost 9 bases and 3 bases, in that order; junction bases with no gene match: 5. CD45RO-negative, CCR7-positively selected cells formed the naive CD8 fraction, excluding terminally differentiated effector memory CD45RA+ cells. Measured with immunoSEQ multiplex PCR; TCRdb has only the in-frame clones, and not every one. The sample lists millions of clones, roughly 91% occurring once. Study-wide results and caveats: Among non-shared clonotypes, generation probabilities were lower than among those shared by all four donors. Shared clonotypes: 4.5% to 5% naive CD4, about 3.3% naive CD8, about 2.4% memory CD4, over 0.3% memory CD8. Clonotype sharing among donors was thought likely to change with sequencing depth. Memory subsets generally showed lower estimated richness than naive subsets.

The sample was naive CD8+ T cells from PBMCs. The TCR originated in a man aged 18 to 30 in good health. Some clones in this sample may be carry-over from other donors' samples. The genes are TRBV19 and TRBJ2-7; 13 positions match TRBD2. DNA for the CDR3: TGTGCCAGCTCACGGACTAGCGGGAGCTACGAGCAGTACTTC. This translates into CASSRTSGSYEQYF. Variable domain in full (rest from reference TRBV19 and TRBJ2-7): DGGITQSPKYLFRKEGQNVTLSCEQNLNHDAMYWYRQDPGQGLRLIYYSQIVNDFQKGDIAEGYSVSREKKESFPLTVTSAQKNPTAFYLCASSRTSGSYEQYFGPGTRLTVT.